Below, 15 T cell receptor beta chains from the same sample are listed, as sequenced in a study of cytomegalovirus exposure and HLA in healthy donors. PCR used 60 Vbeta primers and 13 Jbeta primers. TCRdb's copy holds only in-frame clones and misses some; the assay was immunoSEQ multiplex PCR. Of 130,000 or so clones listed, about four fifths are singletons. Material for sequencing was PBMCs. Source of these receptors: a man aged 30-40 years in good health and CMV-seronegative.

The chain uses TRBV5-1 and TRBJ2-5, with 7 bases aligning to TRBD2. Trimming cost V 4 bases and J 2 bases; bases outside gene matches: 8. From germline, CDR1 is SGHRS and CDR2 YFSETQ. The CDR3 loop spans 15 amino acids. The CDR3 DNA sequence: TGCGCCAGCAGCCCCCTTACGGGGGGTCAAGAGACCCAGTACTTC. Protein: CASSPLTGGQETQYF.

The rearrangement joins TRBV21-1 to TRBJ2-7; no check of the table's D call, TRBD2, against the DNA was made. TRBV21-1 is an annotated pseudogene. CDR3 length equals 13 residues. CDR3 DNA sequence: TGTGCCAGCCCGAAAGAGTATTCCTACGAGCAGTACTTC. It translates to CASPKEYSYEQYF.

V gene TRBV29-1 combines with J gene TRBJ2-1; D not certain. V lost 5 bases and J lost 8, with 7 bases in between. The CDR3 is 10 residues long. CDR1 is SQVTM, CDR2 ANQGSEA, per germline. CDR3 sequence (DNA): TGCAGCGTTCAGAGGCATGAGCAGTTCTTC. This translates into CSVQRHEQFF.

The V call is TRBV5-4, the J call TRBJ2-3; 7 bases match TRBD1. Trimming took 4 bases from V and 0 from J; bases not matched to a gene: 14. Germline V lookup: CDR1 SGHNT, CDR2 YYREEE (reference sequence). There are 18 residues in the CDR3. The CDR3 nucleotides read TGTGCCAGCAGCCCTCCGGGACAGTTACCGTCTAGCACAGATACGCAGTATTTT. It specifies CASSPPGQLPSSTDTQYF.

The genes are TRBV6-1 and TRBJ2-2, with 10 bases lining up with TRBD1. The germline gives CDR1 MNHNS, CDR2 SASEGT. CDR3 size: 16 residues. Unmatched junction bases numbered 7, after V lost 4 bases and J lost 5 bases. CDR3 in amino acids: CASSVPGQGETGELFF. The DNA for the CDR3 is TGTGCCAGCAGTGTACCTGGACAGGGGGAAACCGGGGAGCTGTTTTTT.

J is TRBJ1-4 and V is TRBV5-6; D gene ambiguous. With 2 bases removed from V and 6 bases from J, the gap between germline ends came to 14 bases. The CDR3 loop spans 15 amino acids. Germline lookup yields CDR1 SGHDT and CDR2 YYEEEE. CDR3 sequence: CASSFLARSHEKLFF. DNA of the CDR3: TGTGCCAGCAGCTTTCTCGCCAGGTCGCATGAAAAACTGTTTTTT.

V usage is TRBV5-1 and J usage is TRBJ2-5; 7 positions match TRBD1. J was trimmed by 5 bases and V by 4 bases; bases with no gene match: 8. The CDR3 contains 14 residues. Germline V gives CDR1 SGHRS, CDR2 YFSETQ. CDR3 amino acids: CASSLGQAWETQYF. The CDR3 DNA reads TGCGCCAGCAGCCTTGGACAGGCGTGGGAGACCCAGTACTTC.

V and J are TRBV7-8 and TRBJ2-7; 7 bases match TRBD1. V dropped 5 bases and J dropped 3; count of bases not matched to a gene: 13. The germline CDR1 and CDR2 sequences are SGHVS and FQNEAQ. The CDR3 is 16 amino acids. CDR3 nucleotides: TGTGCCAGCAGCCTGTATGACAGGGAGATCGACTACGAGCAGTACTTC. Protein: CASSLYDREIDYEQYF.

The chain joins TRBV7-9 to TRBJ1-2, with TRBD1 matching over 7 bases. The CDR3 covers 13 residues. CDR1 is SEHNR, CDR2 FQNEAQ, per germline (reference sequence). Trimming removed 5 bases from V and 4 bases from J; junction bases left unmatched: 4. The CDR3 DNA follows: TGTGCCAGCAGCAGGACAGGCGTCTATGGCTACACCTTC. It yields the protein CASSRTGVYGYTF.

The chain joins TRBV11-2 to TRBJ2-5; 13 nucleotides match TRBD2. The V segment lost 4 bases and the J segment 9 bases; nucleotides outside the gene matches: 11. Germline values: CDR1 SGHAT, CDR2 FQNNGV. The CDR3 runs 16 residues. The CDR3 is CASSYNIGTSGEAQYF. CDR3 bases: TGTGCCAGCAGCTACAATATAGGGACTAGCGGGGAGGCCCAGTACTTC. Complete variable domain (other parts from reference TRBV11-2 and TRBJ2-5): EAGVAQSPRYKIIEKRQSVAFWCNPISGHATLYWYQQILGQGPKLLIQFQNNGVVDDSQLPKDRFSAERLKGVDSTLKIQPAKLEDSAVYLCASSYNIGTSGEAQYFGPGTRLLVL.

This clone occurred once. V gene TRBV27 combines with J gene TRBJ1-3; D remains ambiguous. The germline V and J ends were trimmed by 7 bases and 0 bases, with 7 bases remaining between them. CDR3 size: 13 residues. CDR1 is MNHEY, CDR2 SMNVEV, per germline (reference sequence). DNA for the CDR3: TGTGCCAGCACGTCCCTCTCTGGAAACACCATATATTTT. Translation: CASTSLSGNTIYF.

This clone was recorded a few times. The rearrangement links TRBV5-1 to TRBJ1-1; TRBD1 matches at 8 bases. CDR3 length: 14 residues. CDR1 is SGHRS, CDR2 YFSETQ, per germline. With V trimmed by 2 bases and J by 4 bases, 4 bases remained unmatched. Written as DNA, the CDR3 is TGCGCCAGCAGCTTACAGACAGGGGTCACTGAAGCTTTCTTT. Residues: CASSLQTGVTEAFF.

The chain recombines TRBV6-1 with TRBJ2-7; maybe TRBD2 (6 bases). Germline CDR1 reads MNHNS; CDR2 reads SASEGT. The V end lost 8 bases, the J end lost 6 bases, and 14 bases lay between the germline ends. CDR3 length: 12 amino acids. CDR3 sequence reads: CASRLGSFEQYF. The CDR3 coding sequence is TGTGCCAGCCGACTAGGCTCTTTCGAGCAGTACTTC.

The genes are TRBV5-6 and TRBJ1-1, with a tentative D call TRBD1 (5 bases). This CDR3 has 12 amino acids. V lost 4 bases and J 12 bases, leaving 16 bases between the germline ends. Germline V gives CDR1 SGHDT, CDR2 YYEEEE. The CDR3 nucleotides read TGTGCCAGCAGCCGGGACTTCGAGGGGCCTTTCTTT. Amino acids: CASSRDFEGPFF.

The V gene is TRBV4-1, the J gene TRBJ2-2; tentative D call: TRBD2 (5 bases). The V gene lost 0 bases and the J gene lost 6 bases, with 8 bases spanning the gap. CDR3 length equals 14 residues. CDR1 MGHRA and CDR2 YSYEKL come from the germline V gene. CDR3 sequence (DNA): TGCGCCAGCAGCCAAGATCCGAGGGCCGGGGAGCTGTTTTTT. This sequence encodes CASSQDPRAGELFF.